The 7 T cell receptor beta chains listed next were all sequenced from one sample in a study of cytomegalovirus exposure and HLA in healthy donors. The data were produced by immunoSEQ multiplex PCR, yet TCRdb's version contains in-frame clones alone and is incomplete. In the table there are tens of thousands of clones, 85% to 95% of which are singletons. The sequencing sample was made of PBMCs. The receptors shown here come from a woman in her twenties or thirties in good health and CMV-seropositive.

CDR3 in DNA: TGTGCCAGCTCACCCTTTCCGCAGGGGTCCTCTGGAAACACCATATATTTT. Translation: CASSPFPQGSSGNTIYF. The chain employs TRBV18 and TRBJ1-3, with D perhaps matching TRBD1 (6 bases). Trimming removed 3 bases from V and 0 bases from J, with 15 bases in between. CDR1 KGHSH and CDR2 LQKENI come from the germline V gene. The CDR3 length is 17 residues.

The chain combines TRBV5-1 with TRBJ2-1, with 10 bases identical to TRBD2. V trimming: 0 bases; J trimming: 4 bases; junction bases outside the gene matches: 10. This CDR3 is built from 18 residues. Germline V lookup: CDR1 SGHRS, CDR2 YFSETQ. The CDR3 DNA reads TGCGCCAGCAGCTTGGTACTAGCGGGGCAGGGAGGTTACAATGAGCAGTTCTTC. Translation gives CASSLVLAGQGGYNEQFF.

The rearrangement links TRBV15 to TRBJ1-2; a weak D match, TRBD1 (5 bases). CDR1 is LNHNV, CDR2 YYDKDF, per germline (reference sequence). Trimming left V 4 bases short and J 5 bases short, with 20 bases between. The CDR3 runs 16 residues. CDR3 sequence: CATSKNPGLTSYGYTF. The CDR3 bases are TGTGCCACCAGCAAGAATCCGGGACTGACGTCTTATGGCTACACCTTC.

The rearrangement joins TRBV21-1 to TRBJ1-1; TRBD1 is the table's D call, not checked against the DNA. TRBV21-1 represents a pseudogene. The CDR3 sequence is 16 residues long. The CDR3 loop is CASTTGGTGGNTEAFF. As DNA, the CDR3 is TGTGCCAGCACCACTGGGGGAACAGGGGGAAACACTGAAGCTTTCTTT.

This chain links TRBV6-4 with TRBJ2-3, with 8 nucleotides matching TRBD1. Germline V gene data show CDR1 as MRHNA and CDR2 as SNTAGT. V lost 6 bases, J lost 0 bases, and 5 bases stayed unmatched. The CDR3 contains 15 residues. The CDR3 region has the DNA TGTGCCAGCAGCAGACAGGGGATAAGCACAGATACGCAGTATTTT. Translated: CASSRQGISTDTQYF.

The CDR3 coding sequence is TGTGCCAGCAGCTACGGGACAAACTACGAGCAGTACTTC. It encodes CASSYGTNYEQYF. The chain has TRBV7-9 and TRBJ2-7, with D possibly being TRBD1 (6 bases). From germline, CDR1 is SEHNR and CDR2 FQNEAQ (reference sequence). The V and J ends lost 4 bases and 3 bases respectively, with 10 bases between them. The CDR3 extends over 13 amino acids.

This clone appeared once. The chain recombines TRBV7-9 with TRBJ1-2, with 9 nucleotides matching TRBD1. The CDR3 runs to 17 residues. Germline CDR1 is SEHNR and CDR2 is FQNEAQ (reference sequence). V trimming: 5 bases; J trimming: 8 bases; junction bases outside the gene matches: 18. CDR3 sequence (DNA): TGTGCCAGCAGCCCCAGGCTTGCCGGGACAGGGACTAAGGGCTACACCTTC. Translated: CASSPRLAGTGTKGYTF. Drawing the rest from reference TRBV7-9 and TRBJ1-2, the complete variable domain is DTGVSQNPRHKITKRGQNVTFRCDPISEHNRLYWYRQTLGQGPEFLTYFQNEAQLEKSRLLSDRFSAERPKGSFSTLEIQRTEQGDSAMYLCASSPRLAGTGTKGYTFGSGTRLTVV.